Only a few counts were recorded for the clone carrying this T cell receptor beta chain. The antigen is not known. Germline-derived CDR1 and CDR2 are ENHRY and SYGVKD. V lost 10 bases, J lost 5 bases, and 21 bases lay in between. This CDR3 is 15 amino acids long. The data stem from a study of beta chain features in type 1 diabetes. Overall study findings and caveats: PCR might favor shorter templates, equally in patients and controls. Whether TCRB rearrangement is influenced by HLA type went unresolved here. Type 1 diabetes patients showed a moderate but significant shortening of TCRB CDR3s in all four CD4+ subsets.

The entirety of the isolated RNA underwent reverse transcription, so expressed TCRB transcripts were sequenced. Using immunoSEQ multiplex PCR, the repertoire was profiled, and TCRdb retains in-frame clones only, with some absent. Here the sample spans some 200,000 clones, about a sixth being singletons. Purity above 95% was achieved in all sorted populations. Material for sequencing was naive CD4+ T cells from blood. The chain links TRBV10-3 to TRBJ2-1; weak D call: TRBD2 (6 bases). The source of this sequence is a man aged 30-40 years with type 1 diabetes. The CDR3 DNA reads TGTGCCAGCGTTTCTAGCGTTCAACCGAACAATGAGCAGTTCTTC. Its translation is CASVSSVQPNNEQFF.